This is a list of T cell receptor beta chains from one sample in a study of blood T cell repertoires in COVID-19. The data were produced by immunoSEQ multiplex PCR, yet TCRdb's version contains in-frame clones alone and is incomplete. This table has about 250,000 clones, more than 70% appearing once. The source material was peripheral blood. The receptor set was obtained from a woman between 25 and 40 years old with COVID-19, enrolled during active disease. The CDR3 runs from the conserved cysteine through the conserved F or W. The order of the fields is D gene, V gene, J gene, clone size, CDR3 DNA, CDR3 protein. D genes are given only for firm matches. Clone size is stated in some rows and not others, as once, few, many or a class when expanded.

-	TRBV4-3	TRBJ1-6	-	TGCGCCAGCAGCCCCCAGACAGTTGTGTCCTATAATTCACCCCTCCACTTT	CASSPQTVVSYNSPLHF
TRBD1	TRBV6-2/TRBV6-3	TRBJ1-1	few	TGTGCCAGCAGTAGACAGGGAAACGAAGCTTTCTTT	CASSRQGNEAFF
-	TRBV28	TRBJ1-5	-	TGTGCCAGCAGTTTGACACTTAATCAGCCCCAGCATTTT	CASSLTLNQPQHF
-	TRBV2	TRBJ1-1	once	TGTGCCAGCAGCGGGAGGGGCCGACCGGCTTTCTTT	CASSGRGRPAFF
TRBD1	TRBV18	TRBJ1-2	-	TGTGCCAGCTCACCACCGGGACAGGCCACCTATGGCTACACCTTC	CASSPPGQATYGYTF
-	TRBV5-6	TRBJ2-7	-	TGTGCTAGCAGCCCGGAGGGTACCTACGAGCAGTACTTC	CASSPEGTYEQYF
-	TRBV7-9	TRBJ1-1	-	TGTGCCAGCAGGAGGAACACTGAAGCTTTCTTT	CASRRNTEAFF
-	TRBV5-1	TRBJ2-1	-	TGCGCCAGCAGCTTCCTCGGGACACGGGCCCACTACAATGAGCAGTTCTTC	CASSFLGTRAHYNEQFF
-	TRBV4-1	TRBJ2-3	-	TGCGCCAGCAGCCAACTTACCCCCTTTCGGAGGGGACCAGATACGCAGTATTTT	CASSQLTPFRRGPDTQYF
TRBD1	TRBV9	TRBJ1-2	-	TGTGCCAGCAGGGGACAGAGCCTGGCCTATGGCTACACCTTC	CASRGQSLAYGYTF
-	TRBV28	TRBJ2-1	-	TGTGGAACCGGGAACTCCTACAATGAGCAGTTCTTC	CGTGNSYNEQFF
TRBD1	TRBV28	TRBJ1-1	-	TGTGCCAGCAGTCCACCGGACAGGAGGAACACTGAAGCTTTCTTT	CASSPPDRRNTEAFF
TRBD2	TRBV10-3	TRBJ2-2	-	TGTGCCATCAGCTCCGGGACTAGCGGGAGTGGAGGCACCGGGGAGCTGTTTTTT	CAISSGTSGSGGTGELFF